This T cell receptor (beta chain) stems from a study of blood T cell repertoires in COVID-19. Sequencing was performed with immunoSEQ multiplex PCR; in TCRdb, only in-frame clones are kept and a portion is missing. The data contain about 260,000 clones, roughly 90% of them singletons. Two negative PCRs, clearance, or symptom resolution were required of recovered Cohort 3 donors. The sequence came from a woman aged 45-60 years who had recovered from COVID-19. Sequenced sample: PBMCs or T cells enriched from blood (not recorded which).

In DNA, the CDR3 is TGTGCCTGGAGTCGAAAGGGGGCATACACCGGGGAGCTGTTTTTT. Residues: CAWSRKGAYTGELFF. V usage is TRBV30 and J usage is TRBJ2-2; the match to TRBD1 covers 7 bases. The CDR3 is 15 residues long. The V gene's germline CDR1 is GTSNPN and CDR2 SVGIG (reference sequence). Germline trimming cut 2 bases from V and 3 bases from J; bases unmatched to any gene: 6.